This T cell receptor beta chain was found in a study of shared clonotypes between healthy human individuals. Generated by immunoSEQ multiplex PCR, the TCRdb table keeps only in-frame clones and is missing some. Here the sample spans roughly 2.4 million clones, around 95% being singletons. Sequencing input: naive CD4+ T cells sorted from blood. Subset of the sample: CD45RA+ positively selected. This TCR derives from a man aged 18 to 30 in good health.

The CDR3 DNA reads as TGTGCCAGCAGCCCCGGGGGGGGCGGGACGTACGAGCAGTACTTC. Encoded protein: CASSPGGGGTYEQYF. The chain links TRBV7-2 to TRBJ2-7, with 8 bases fitting TRBD2. This CDR3 has 15 residues. Germline loops: CDR1 SGHTA, CDR2 FQGNSA. Germline trimming cut 5 bases from V and 4 bases from J; bases unmatched to any gene: 10.